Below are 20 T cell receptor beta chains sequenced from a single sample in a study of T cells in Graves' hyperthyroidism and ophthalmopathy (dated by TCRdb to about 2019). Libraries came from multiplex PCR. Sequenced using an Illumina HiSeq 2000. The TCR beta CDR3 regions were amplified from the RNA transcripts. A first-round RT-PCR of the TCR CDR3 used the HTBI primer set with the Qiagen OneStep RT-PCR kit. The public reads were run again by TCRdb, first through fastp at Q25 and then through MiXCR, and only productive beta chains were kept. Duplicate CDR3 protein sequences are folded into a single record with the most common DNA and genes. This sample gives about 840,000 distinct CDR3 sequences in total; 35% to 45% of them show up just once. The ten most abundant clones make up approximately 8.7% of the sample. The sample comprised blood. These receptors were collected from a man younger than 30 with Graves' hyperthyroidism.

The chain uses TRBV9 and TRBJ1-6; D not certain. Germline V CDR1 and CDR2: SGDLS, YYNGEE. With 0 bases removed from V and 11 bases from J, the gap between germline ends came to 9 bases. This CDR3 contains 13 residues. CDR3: CASSVGGPAPLHF. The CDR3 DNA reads TGTGCCAGCAGCGTAGGAGGGCCAGCACCCCTCCACTTT.

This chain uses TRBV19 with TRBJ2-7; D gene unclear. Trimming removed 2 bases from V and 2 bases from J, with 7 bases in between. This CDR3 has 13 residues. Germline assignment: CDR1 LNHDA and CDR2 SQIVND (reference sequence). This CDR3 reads CASSISSTYEQYF. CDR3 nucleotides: TGTGCCAGTAGTATATCCAGCACCTACGAGCAGTACTTC.

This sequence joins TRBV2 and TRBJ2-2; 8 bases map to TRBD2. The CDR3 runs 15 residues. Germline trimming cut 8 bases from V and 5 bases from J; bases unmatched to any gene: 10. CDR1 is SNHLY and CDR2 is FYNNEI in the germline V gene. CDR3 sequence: CASWASGQGTGELFF. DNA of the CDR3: TGTGCCAGCTGGGCTAGCGGGCAGGGGACCGGGGAGCTGTTTTTT.

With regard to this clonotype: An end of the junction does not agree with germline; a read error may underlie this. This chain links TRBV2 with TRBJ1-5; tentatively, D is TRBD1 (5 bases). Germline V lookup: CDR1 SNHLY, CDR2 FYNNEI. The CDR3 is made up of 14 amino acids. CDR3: CACSSQGSNQPQHF. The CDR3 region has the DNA TGTGCCTGCAGTTCCCAGGGAAGCAATCAGCCCCAGCATTTT.

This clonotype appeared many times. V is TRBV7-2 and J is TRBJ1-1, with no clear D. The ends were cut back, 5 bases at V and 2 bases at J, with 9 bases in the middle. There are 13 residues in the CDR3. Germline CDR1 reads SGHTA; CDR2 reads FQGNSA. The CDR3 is CASSIGSNTEAFF. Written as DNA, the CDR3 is TGTGCCAGCAGCATTGGGAGCAACACTGAAGCTTTCTTT. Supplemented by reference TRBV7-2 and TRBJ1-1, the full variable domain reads GAGVSQSPSNKVTEKGKDVELRCDPISGHTALYWYRQSLGQGLEFLIYFQGNSAPDKSGLPSDRFSAERTGGSVSTLTIQRTQQEDSAVYLCASSIGSNTEAFFGQGTRLTVV.

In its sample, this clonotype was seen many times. The CDR3 coding sequence is TGCAGCGTTGAATTTACGGCTGAAGAGACCCAGTACTTC. Translating gives CSVEFTAEETQYF. The V call is TRBV29-1, the J call TRBJ2-5; D not resolved. Trimming took off 2 bases at V and 3 bases at J, with 10 bases between the two ends. The CDR3 covers 13 residues. Germline V gene sequence: CDR1 SQVTM, CDR2 ANQGSEA.

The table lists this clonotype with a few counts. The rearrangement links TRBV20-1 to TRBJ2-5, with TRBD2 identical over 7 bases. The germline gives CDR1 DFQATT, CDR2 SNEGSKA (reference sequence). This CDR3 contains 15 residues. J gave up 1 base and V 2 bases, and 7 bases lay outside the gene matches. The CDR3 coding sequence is TGCAGTGCTAGAAGCGCGGGGGATCGCCAAGAGACCCAGTACTTC. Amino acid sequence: CSARSAGDRQETQYF.

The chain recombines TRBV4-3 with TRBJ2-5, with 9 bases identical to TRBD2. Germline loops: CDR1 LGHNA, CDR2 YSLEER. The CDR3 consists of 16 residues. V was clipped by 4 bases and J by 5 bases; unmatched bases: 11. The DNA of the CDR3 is TGCGCCAGCAGCCGACTTGCTGGGACTAGCTATGAGACCCAGTACTTC. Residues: CASSRLAGTSYETQYF.

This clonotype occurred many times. This chain's CDR3 is CARAGRGVGETQYF. The CDR3 DNA is TGTGCCAGAGCGGGGCGGGGCGTCGGGGAGACCCAGTACTTC. J is TRBJ2-5 and V is TRBV7-2; TRBD2 matches 7 bases. The CDR3 sequence is 14 residues long. Germline CDR1 and CDR2: SGHTA and FQGNSA. Germline trimming cut 9 bases from V and 5 bases from J; bases unmatched to any gene: 12.

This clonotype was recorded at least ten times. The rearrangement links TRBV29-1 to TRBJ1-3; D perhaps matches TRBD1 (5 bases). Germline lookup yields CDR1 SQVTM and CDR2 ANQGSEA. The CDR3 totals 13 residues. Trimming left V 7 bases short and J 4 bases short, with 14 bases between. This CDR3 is CSARREDGNTIYF. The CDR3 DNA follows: TGCAGCGCGCGCAGGGAAGACGGAAACACCATATATTTT.

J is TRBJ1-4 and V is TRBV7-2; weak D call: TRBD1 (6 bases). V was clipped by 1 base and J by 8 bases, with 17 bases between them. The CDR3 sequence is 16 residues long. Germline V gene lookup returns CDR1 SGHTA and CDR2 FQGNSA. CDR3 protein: CASSLDSGGEREKLFF. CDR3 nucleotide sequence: TGTGCCAGCAGCTTAGATTCGGGGGGCGAACGGGAAAAACTGTTTTTT.

The CDR3 DNA follows: TGCGCCAGCAGCCCGGGACAGCAGAACACTGAAGCTTTCTTT. This translates into CASSPGQQNTEAFF. The genes are TRBV5-1 and TRBJ1-1; 7 nucleotides agree with TRBD1. Trimming at V came to 4 bases and at J to 1 base, leaving 4 bases not matched to a gene. The CDR3 runs 14 residues. Looked up from germline, CDR1 is SGHRS and CDR2 is YFSETQ.

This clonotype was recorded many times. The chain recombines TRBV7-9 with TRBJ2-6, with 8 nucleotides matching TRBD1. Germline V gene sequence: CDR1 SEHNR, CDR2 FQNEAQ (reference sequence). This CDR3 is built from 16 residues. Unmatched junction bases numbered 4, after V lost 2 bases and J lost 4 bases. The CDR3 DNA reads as TGTGCCAGCAGCTTAAGTCAGGGGGCCGGGGCCAACGTCCTGACTTTC. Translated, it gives CASSLSQGAGANVLTF.

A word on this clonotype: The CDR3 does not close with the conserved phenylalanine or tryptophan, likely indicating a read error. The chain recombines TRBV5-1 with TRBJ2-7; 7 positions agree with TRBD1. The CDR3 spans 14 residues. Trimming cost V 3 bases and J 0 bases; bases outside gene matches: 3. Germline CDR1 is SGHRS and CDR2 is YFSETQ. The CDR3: CASSSRDSSYEQYL. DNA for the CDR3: TGCGCCAGCAGCTCCCGGGACAGCTCCTACGAGCAGTACCTC.

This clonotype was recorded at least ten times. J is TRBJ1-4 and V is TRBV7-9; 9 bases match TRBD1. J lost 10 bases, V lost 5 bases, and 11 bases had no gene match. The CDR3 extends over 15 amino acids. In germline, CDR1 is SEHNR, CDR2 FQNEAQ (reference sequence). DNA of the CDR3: TGTGCCAGCAGCCCCGAGGGACAGGGCAGTGGAAAACTGTTTTTT. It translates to CASSPEGQGSGKLFF.

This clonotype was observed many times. CDR3 protein: CSVVRDSTYEQYF. As DNA, the CDR3 is TGCAGCGTTGTTCGGGACAGTACCTACGAGCAGTACTTC. V gene TRBV29-1 combines with J gene TRBJ2-7; 7 nucleotides match TRBD1. V lost 4 bases to trimming and J lost 2 bases; unmatched junction nucleotides: 5. The length of the CDR3 is 13 residues. Germline CDR1 is SQVTM and CDR2 is ANQGSEA.

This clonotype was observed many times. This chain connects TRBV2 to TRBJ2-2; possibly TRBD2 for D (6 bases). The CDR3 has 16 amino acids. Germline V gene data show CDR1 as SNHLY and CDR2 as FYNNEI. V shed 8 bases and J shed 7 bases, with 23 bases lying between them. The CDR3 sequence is CASETGTQRGGGELFF. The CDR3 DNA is TGTGCCAGCGAGACTGGGACTCAACGAGGTGGCGGGGAGCTGTTTTTT.

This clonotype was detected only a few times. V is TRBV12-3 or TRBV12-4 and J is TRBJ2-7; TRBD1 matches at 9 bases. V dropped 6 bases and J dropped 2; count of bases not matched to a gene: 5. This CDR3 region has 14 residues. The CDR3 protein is CASRARDRAYEQYF. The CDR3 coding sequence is TGTGCCAGCAGGGCCCGGGACAGGGCCTACGAGCAGTACTTC.

DNA of the CDR3: TGTGCCAGCAGCTTCCCTGAGGGGGGGAACACTGAAGCTTTCTTT. This codes for CASSFPEGGNTEAFF. V is TRBV7-9 and J is TRBJ1-1; TRBD1 is a possible D gene (6 bases). V was pared by 3 bases and J by 1 base, with 12 bases between. The germline gives CDR1 SEHNR, CDR2 FQNEAQ (reference sequence). There are 15 residues in the CDR3.

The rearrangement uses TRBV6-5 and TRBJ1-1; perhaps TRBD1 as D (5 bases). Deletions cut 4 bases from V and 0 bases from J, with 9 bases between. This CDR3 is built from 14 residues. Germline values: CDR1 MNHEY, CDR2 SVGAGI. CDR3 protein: CASSSAGLNTEAFF. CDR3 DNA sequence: TGTGCCAGCAGTTCCGCAGGGCTGAACACTGAAGCTTTCTTT.